The 21 T cell receptor beta chains below were found in one sample sequenced in a study of high-grade serous ovarian cancer treatment subgroups. Only in-frame clones appear in the TCRdb table, and some are missing; sequencing was by immunoSEQ multiplex PCR. The repertoire consists of roughly 4,000 clones, with about 70% occurring once and the leading ten covering approximately 12%. Tumor samples were obtained before definitive surgery or chemotherapy. The specimen was tumor tissue. Every receptor here comes from a human donor with high-grade serous ovarian cancer.

The chain links TRBV6-5 to TRBJ1-6; 9 bases map to TRBD1. The CDR3 covers 16 residues. V lost 0 bases, J lost 10 bases, and 7 bases stayed unmatched. CDR1 is MNHEY and CDR2 is SVGAGI in the germline V gene. The CDR3 DNA reads as TGTGCCAGCAGTTACTCCGGGACAGGGAGGGGCTCACCCCTCCACTTT. It specifies CASSYSGTGRGSPLHF.

The V gene is TRBV5-1, the J gene TRBJ2-3; D may be TRBD1 or TRBD2 (6 bases each). Germline V gives CDR1 SGHRS, CDR2 YFSETQ. Trimming removed 2 bases at V and 6 bases at J, with 16 bases between. The CDR3 contains 15 residues. The CDR3 DNA is TGCGCCAGCAGCTTCGCAGGAGGGGGAACGGATACGCAGTATTTT. Its protein is CASSFAGGGTDTQYF.

The chain has TRBV6-5 and TRBJ1-3; no firm D call. This CDR3 spans 15 amino acids. CDR1 and CDR2 from the germline V gene are MNHEY and SVGAGI. V shed 6 bases and J shed 1 base, with 13 bases lying between them. The CDR3 DNA follows: TGTGCCAGCAGCTACCTTGGTGGGTCTGGAAACACCATATATTTT. This codes for CASSYLGGSGNTIYF.

This chain connects TRBV6-5 to TRBJ2-5; 14 bases fit TRBD2. The CDR3 contains 14 residues. CDR1 is MNHEY and CDR2 is SVGAGI in the germline V gene. Unmatched junction bases numbered 10, after V lost 6 bases and J lost 13 bases. The CDR3 DNA reads as TGTGCCAGCAGGTTGGGACTAGCGGGGGCCGCCACGTACTTC. It yields the protein CASRLGLAGAATYF.

The chain uses TRBV7-3 and TRBJ2-5; TRBD1 matches at 7 bases. The V gene's germline CDR1 is SGHTA and CDR2 FQGTGA. The CDR3 loop spans 15 amino acids. V trimming: 4 bases; J trimming: 1 base; junction bases outside the gene matches: 6. Here the CDR3 reads CASSYLGTAQETQYF. For the CDR3, the DNA is TGTGCCAGCAGCTATCTTGGGACAGCCCAAGAGACCCAGTACTTC.

This clone was seen a few times. The chain uses TRBV7-9 and TRBJ1-1, with D tentatively TRBD1 (5 bases). Trimming pared 5 bases from V and 2 bases from J, leaving 15 bases between. Germline CDR1 reads SEHNR; CDR2 reads FQNEAQ (reference sequence). The CDR3 contains 15 residues. Written as DNA, the CDR3 is TGTGCCAGCAGCCCCGAGCGTCAGGGTAACACTGAAGCTTTCTTT. It codes for CASSPERQGNTEAFF.

The chain joins TRBV5-1 to TRBJ2-7; 8 bases are shared with TRBD1. The CDR3 is 15 residues long. With V trimmed by 0 bases and J by 4 bases, 6 bases remained unmatched. The germline V gene has CDR1 SGHRS and CDR2 YFSETQ. CDR3 bases: TGCGCCAGCAGCTTGGGGGCAGGGGGCTTATACGAGCAGTACTTC. Its translation: CASSLGAGGLYEQYF.

The chain uses TRBV7-5 and TRBJ2-1; the D call in the table, TRBD2, was not verified against the DNA. TRBV7-5 is reported as a pseudogene. This CDR3 comprises 15 residues. The DNA of the CDR3 is TGTGCCAGCAGCCCGGGCGGGGGACTAAAGAATGAGCAGTTCTTC. It codes for CASSPGGGLKNEQFF.

V is TRBV4-2 and J is TRBJ2-5, with 9 bases that match TRBD1. The last part of the DNA fits TRBJ2-7 better; the J call may be wrong. The CDR3 has 17 amino acids. Germline V lookup: CDR1 LGHNA, CDR2 YNFKEQ. The CDR3 protein is CASSQSPGDRVSYEQYF. As DNA, the CDR3 is TGTGCCAGCAGCCAAAGCCCCGGGGACAGGGTATCCTACGAGCAGTACTTC.

This chain links TRBV7-8 with TRBJ1-1, with no clear D. This CDR3 has 15 amino acids. With 6 bases removed from V and 0 bases from J, the gap between germline ends came to 14 bases. CDR1 and CDR2 from the germline V gene are SGHVS and FQNEAQ. The DNA for the CDR3 is TGTGCCAGCAGTCAAACGAGGGCGTTGAACACTGAAGCTTTCTTT. It translates to CASSQTRALNTEAFF.

This chain connects TRBV5-1 to TRBJ1-1, with 8 positions matching TRBD1. The V segment lost 5 bases and the J segment 5 bases; nucleotides outside the gene matches: 11. Germline CDR1 and CDR2: SGHRS and YFSETQ. The CDR3 is made up of 15 amino acids. The CDR3 nucleotides are TGCGCCAGCAGTCATAGGGGACAGGAGAGGACTGAAGCTTTCTTT. Amino acid sequence: CASSHRGQERTEAFF.

The chain carries TRBV30 and TRBJ2-7; D uncertain. Between the trimmed V and J ends, which lost 0 bases and 5 bases, there was a span of 11 bases. The CDR3 is 13 amino acids. Germline values: CDR1 GTSNPN, CDR2 SVGIG (reference sequence). Here the CDR3 DNA reads TGTGCCTGGAGTGTACTCCGAGGCGACGAGCAGTACTTC. The encoded protein is CAWSVLRGDEQYF.

The V gene is TRBV13, the J gene TRBJ1-1; no clear D. The CDR3 length is 15 residues. CDR1 and CDR2 (germline): PRHDT, FYEKMQ (reference sequence). Trimming removed 1 base at V and 1 base at J, with 10 bases between. In DNA, the CDR3 is TGTGCCAGCAGCTTAGAGCAGGTGACGAACACTGAAGCTTTCTTT. It is translated as CASSLEQVTNTEAFF.

The chain carries TRBV6-6 and TRBJ1-2, with TRBD1 identical over 8 bases. Germline CDR1 is MNHNY and CDR2 is SVGAGI (reference sequence). This CDR3 spans 13 amino acids. The V gene end was trimmed by 6 bases and the J gene end by 8 bases; junction bases not matched to a gene: 8. DNA for the CDR3: TGTGCCAGCAGGTCCGGGACAGGAGACGGCTACACCTTC. This encodes CASRSGTGDGYTF.

The V call is TRBV6-1, the J call TRBJ1-2, with 11 bases identical to TRBD1. J gave up 4 bases and V 4 bases, and 2 bases lay outside the gene matches. CDR3 length equals 14 residues. Germline V gives CDR1 MNHNS, CDR2 SASEGT. The CDR3 DNA follows: TGTGCCAGCAGTGGGGACAGGGGGGGCTATGGCTACACCTTC. As protein: CASSGDRGGYGYTF.

The rearrangement links TRBV10-2 to TRBJ1-4; D is ambiguous. Between the trimmed V and J ends, which lost 3 bases and 5 bases, there was a span of 16 bases. Germline V lookup: CDR1 WSHSY, CDR2 SAAADI. The CDR3 has 16 amino acids. The CDR3 here is CASSDLPPSINEKLFF. DNA for the CDR3: TGCGCCAGCAGTGACCTCCCTCCCTCGATAAATGAAAAACTGTTTTTT.

The gene calls are TRBV29-1 and TRBJ1-1; TRBD1 is a possible D gene (5 bases). This CDR3 has 18 residues. The germline V gene encodes CDR1 SQVTM and CDR2 ANQGSEA. The V and J ends lost 5 bases and 0 bases respectively, with 25 bases between them. The CDR3 region has the DNA TGCAGCGTTTTGGGCGATACACAAGGTAAGGGGCTGAACACTGAAGCTTTCTTT. Its protein is CSVLGDTQGKGLNTEAFF.

The V and J genes are TRBV5-1 and TRBJ2-3, with 8 nucleotides matching TRBD1. The CDR3 sequence is 15 residues long. The germline V gene has CDR1 SGHRS and CDR2 YFSETQ. J gave up 1 base and V 3 bases, and 4 bases lay outside the gene matches. The CDR3 DNA reads TGCGCCAGCAGCTGGGCAGGGGGCGGCACAGATACGCAGTATTTT. Translated: CASSWAGGGTDTQYF. Full variable domain (missing parts from reference TRBV5-1 and TRBJ2-3): KAGVTQTPRYLIKTRGQQVTLSCSPISGHRSVSWYQQTPGQGLQFLFEYFSETQRNKGNFPGRFSGRQFSNSRSEMNVSTLELGDSALYLCASSWAGGGTDTQYFGPGTRLTVL.

The J gene is TRBJ1-1, the V gene TRBV18; D call uncertain. V was shortened by 1 base and J by 5 bases, with 11 bases between the two germline ends. Germline V gives CDR1 KGHSH, CDR2 LQKENI. CDR3 length: 14 residues. The chain's CDR3 is CASSPRADETEAFF. CDR3 DNA: TGTGCCAGCTCACCACGGGCAGATGAGACTGAAGCTTTCTTT.

The chain recombines TRBV5-5 with TRBJ1-2; unclear D gene. V was trimmed by 0 bases and J by 8 bases, leaving 17 bases between them. Germline CDR1 is SGHKS and CDR2 is YYEKEE (reference sequence). The CDR3 is 15 residues long. The CDR3 sequence is CASSLDMGTIGGYTF. The CDR3 region has the DNA TGTGCCAGCAGCTTGGATATGGGAACCATAGGGGGCTACACCTTC.

This CDR3 reads CASSHRDPNQPQHF. The CDR3 coding sequence is TGTGCCAGCAGCCACAGGGACCCCAATCAGCCCCAGCATTTT. The rearrangement links TRBV5-8 to TRBJ1-5; the D gene is possibly TRBD1 (6 bases). CDR1 and CDR2 from the germline V gene are SGHTS and YDEGEE. This CDR3 has 14 residues. With 4 bases removed from V and 3 bases from J, the gap between germline ends came to 11 bases. The full variable domain, in which reference TRBV5-8 and TRBJ1-5 provide the parts outside the CDR3, is EAGVTQSPTHLIKTRGQQATLRCSPISGHTSVYWYQQALGLGLQFLLWYDEGEERNRGNFPPRFSGRQFPNYSSELNVNALELEDSALYLCASSHRDPNQPQHFGDGTRLSIL.